Many counts were recorded for the clone carrying this T cell receptor (beta chain). This sample stems from a study of T cells in Graves' hyperthyroidism and ophthalmopathy. Amplified TCR beta CDR3 regions came from RNA transcripts. In the first-round RT-PCR of the TCR CDR3, the HTBI primer set was used. TCRdb re-analysed the multiplex PCR reads in MiXCR, keeping a single row per CDR3 protein. This sample has approximately 600,000 distinct CDR3 sequences, with about 14% found just once. Germline CDR1 reads DFQATT; CDR2 reads SNEGSKA (reference sequence). V was cut by 4 bases and J by 4 bases, with 8 bases left in between. This CDR3 has 11 residues.

The rearrangement uses TRBV20-1 and TRBJ2-7; possibly TRBD1 for D (5 bases). The source material was blood. The TCR was taken from a woman under 40 with Graves' hyperthyroidism that later progressed to Graves' ophthalmopathy. The CDR3 DNA reads TGCAGTGCTACACAGGTTTACGAGCAGTACTTC. This gives the protein CSATQVYEQYF.